This T cell receptor beta chain was identified in a study of cytomegalovirus exposure and HLA in healthy donors. The wider study: Among the approximately 380 donors who were genotyped, approximately 84% fell in the genetic ancestry cluster that is associated with self-reported Caucasian donors.

The PCR ran on 60 Vbeta and 13 Jbeta primers. TCRdb keeps only in-frame clones here, not all; method: immunoSEQ multiplex PCR. The repertoire holds about 140,000 clones, with around a tenth as singletons. Study-level findings and limits: Excluded: some indistinguishable V segments such as TRBV6-2 and TRBV6-3. Most CMV-associated TCR beta chains appeared HLA-restricted in a later analysis. Among TCR beta chains, those listed as cytomegalovirus-associated numbered about 160.

This clone was picked up a small number of times. Its antigen is currently unknown. Losses at the gene ends were 0 bases for V and 14 bases for J; bases not matched to a gene: 8. The length of the CDR3 is 14 residues. Germline lookup yields CDR1 SGDLS and CDR2 YYNGEE. The chain carries TRBV9 and TRBJ1-6; TRBD1 matches 7 bases. The sample taken for sequencing was PBMCs. The receptor was derived from a man aged 45-65 years in good health and CMV-seronegative. CDR3 protein: CASSVEAGGLSLHF. CDR3 sequence (DNA): TGTGCCAGCAGCGTAGAGGCAGGGGGTCTATCCCTCCACTTT.